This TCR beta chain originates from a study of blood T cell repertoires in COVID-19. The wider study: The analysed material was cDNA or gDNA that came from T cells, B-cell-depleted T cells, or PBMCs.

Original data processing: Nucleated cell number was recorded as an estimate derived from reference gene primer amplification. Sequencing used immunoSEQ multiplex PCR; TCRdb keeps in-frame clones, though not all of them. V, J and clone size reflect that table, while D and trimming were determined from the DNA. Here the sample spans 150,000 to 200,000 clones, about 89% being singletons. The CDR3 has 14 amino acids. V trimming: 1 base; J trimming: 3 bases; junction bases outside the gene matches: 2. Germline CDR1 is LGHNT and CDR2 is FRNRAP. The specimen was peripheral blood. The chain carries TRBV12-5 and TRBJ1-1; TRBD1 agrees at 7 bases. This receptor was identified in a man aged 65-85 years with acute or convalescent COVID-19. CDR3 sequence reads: CASGLGQGYTEAFF. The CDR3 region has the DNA TGTGCTAGTGGTTTGGGACAGGGCTACACTGAAGCTTTCTTT.